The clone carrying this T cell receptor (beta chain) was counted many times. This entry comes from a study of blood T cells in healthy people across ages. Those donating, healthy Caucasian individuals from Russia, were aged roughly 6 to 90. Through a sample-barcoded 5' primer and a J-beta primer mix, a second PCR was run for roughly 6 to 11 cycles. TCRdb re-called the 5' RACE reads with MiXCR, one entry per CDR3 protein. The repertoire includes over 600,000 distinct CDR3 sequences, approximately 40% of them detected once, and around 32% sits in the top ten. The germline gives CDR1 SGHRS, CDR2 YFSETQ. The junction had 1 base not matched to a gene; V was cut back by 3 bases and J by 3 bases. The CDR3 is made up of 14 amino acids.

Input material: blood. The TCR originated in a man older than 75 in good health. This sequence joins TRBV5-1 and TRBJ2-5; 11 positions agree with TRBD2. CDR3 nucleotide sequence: TGCGCCAGCAGCTCGGGACTAGCGGAAGAGACCCAGTACTTC. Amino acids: CASSSGLAEETQYF.